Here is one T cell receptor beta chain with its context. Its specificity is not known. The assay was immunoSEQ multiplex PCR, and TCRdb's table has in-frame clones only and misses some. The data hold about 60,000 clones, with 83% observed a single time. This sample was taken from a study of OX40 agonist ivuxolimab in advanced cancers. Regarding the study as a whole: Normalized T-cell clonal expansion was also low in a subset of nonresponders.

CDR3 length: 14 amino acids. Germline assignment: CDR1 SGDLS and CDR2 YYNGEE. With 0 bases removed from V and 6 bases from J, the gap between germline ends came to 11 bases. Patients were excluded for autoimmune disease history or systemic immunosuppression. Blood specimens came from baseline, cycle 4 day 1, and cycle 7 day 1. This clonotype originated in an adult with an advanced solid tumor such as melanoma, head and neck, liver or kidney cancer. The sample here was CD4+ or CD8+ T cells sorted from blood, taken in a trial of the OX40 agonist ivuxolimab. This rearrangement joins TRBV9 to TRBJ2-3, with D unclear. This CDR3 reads CASSVADLWDTQYF. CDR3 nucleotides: TGTGCCAGCAGCGTAGCGGACCTTTGGGATACGCAGTATTTT.